This entry lists 20 T cell receptor beta chains sequenced from one sample in a study of T cell repertoires in cytomegalovirus infection. TCRdb reprocessed the reads with MiXCR, giving one entry per CDR3 protein. The data contain roughly 150,000 distinct CDR3 sequences, around 20% of them singletons. The sequenced sample consisted of PBMCs. These receptors all stem from a human donor in good health (CMV status not recorded). Some clones in this sample may be carry-over from other donors' samples.

Regarding this clonotype: One base away lies a much larger clone, so this may be a sequencing read error. The chain combines TRBV7-2 with TRBJ2-1; possibly TRBD2 for D (6 bases). The CDR3 extends over 15 amino acids. The germline CDR1 and CDR2 sequences are SGHTA and FQGNSA. This CDR3 reads CDSSSEGRSYNEQFF. CDR3 DNA: TGTGACAGCAGCTCGGAGGGCCGTTCCTACAATGAGCAGTTCTTC.

This clonotype occurred many times. The rearrangement joins TRBV7-2 to TRBJ1-1, with D unresolved. Germline CDR1 SGHTA, CDR2 FQGNSA. Trimming stripped 6 bases from V and 5 bases from J, with 19 bases between. CDR3 length equals 15 residues. The CDR3 DNA sequence: TGTGCCAGCAGACATCCCGCGGGCGGAGGGACTGAAGCTTTCTTT. Translation gives CASRHPAGGGTEAFF.

The sample holds many counts of this clonotype. J is TRBJ2-1 and V is TRBV7-9, with D possibly matching TRBD2 (5 bases). The length of the CDR3 is 13 residues. The V end lost 0 bases, the J end lost 5 bases, and 5 bases lay between the germline ends. Germline CDR1 is SEHNR and CDR2 is FQNEAQ (reference sequence). The CDR3, as DNA: TGTGCCAGCAGCTTAGCTAGCGACAATGAGCAGTTCTTC. Encoded protein: CASSLASDNEQFF.

This chain links TRBV7-2 with TRBJ2-4, with 10 nucleotides matching TRBD1. The CDR3 extends over 15 amino acids. V was pared by 7 bases and J by 7 bases, with 10 bases of the junction left unmatched. Germline CDR1 and CDR2: SGHTA and FQGNSA. The CDR3 coding sequence is TGTGCCAGCACAGCCAGCGGGACAGGGGCGAACATTCAGTACTTC. It encodes CASTASGTGANIQYF. Complete variable domain (other parts from reference TRBV7-2 and TRBJ2-4): GAGVSQSPSNKVTEKGKDVELRCDPISGHTALYWYRQSLGQGLEFLIYFQGNSAPDKSGLPSDRFSAERTGGSVSTLTIQRTQQEDSAVYLCASTASGTGANIQYFGAGTRLSVL.

The sample holds a few counts of this clonotype. The chain uses TRBV11-2 and TRBJ1-6, with D hard to call. The CDR3 is 13 amino acids. Trimming pared 0 bases from V and 5 bases from J, leaving 2 bases between. Per the germline V gene, CDR1 is SGHAT and CDR2 is FQNNGV. The CDR3 region has the DNA TGTGCCAGCAGCTTAGAAGATAATTCACCCCTCCACTTT. Encoded protein: CASSLEDNSPLHF.

This clonotype was seen many times. This chain joins TRBV7-9 and TRBJ1-1; weak D call: TRBD1 (6 bases). CDR3 length: 13 amino acids. Germline CDR1 reads SEHNR; CDR2 reads FQNEAQ (reference sequence). The V gene lost 8 bases and the J gene lost 6 bases, with 16 bases spanning the gap. The CDR3 here is CASPGWGAAEAFF. The DNA for the CDR3 is TGTGCCAGCCCCGGCTGGGGGGCTGCTGAAGCTTTCTTT.

V usage is TRBV28 and J usage is TRBJ2-1; a possible D gene is TRBD2 (7 bases). V was pared by 5 bases and J by 6 bases, with 20 bases between. The germline gives CDR1 MDHEN, CDR2 SYDVKM. CDR3 length equals 16 residues. In DNA, the CDR3 is TGTGCCAGCAGTCCCTGGGGGCGGGAGACCGGCAATGAGCAGTTCTTC. Its translation: CASSPWGRETGNEQFF. The whole variable domain, filled in from reference TRBV28 and TRBJ2-1, reads DVKVTQSSRYLVKRTGEKVFLECVQDMDHENMFWYRQDPGLGLRLIYFSYDVKMKEKGDIPEGYSVSREKKERFSLILESASTNQTSMYLCASSPWGRETGNEQFFGPGTRLTVL.

This clonotype turned up a few times. The chain uses TRBV12-3 or TRBV12-4 and TRBJ2-7; 10 nucleotides agree with TRBD1. Unmatched junction bases numbered 7, after V lost 6 bases and J lost 2 bases. The CDR3 spans 15 residues. The CDR3 region is CASRGGTGEAYEQYF. CDR3 nucleotides: TGTGCCAGCAGGGGGGGGACAGGGGAGGCCTACGAGCAGTACTTC.

V is TRBV5-4 and J is TRBJ2-3, with 7 bases matching TRBD1. V lost 2 bases, J lost 1 base, and 4 bases stayed unmatched. CDR3 length: 15 amino acids. The germline gives CDR1 SGHNT, CDR2 YYREEE (reference sequence). The CDR3 protein is CASSFWDRGTDTQYF. For the CDR3, the DNA is TGTGCCAGCAGCTTTTGGGACAGAGGCACAGATACGCAGTATTTT.

This clonotype was picked up a small number of times. The rearrangement uses TRBV4-1 and TRBJ2-5, with 9 bases identical to TRBD1. The CDR3 sequence is 14 residues long. Germline CDR1 is MGHRA and CDR2 is YSYEKL. Trimming removed 1 base from V and 9 bases from J; junction bases left unmatched: 6. CDR3 protein: CASSQGDRAMAQYF. In DNA, the CDR3 is TGCGCCAGCAGCCAAGGGGACAGGGCCATGGCCCAGTACTTC.

The table lists this clonotype with a few counts. This chain joins TRBV27 and TRBJ2-1; TRBD2 agrees at 11 bases. The CDR3 is made up of 16 amino acids. The V gene end was trimmed by 6 bases and the J gene end by 6 bases; junction bases not matched to a gene: 10. Germline V CDR1 and CDR2: MNHEY, SMNVEV (reference sequence). The DNA for the CDR3 is TGTGCCAGCAGACCCCCCGGGACTAGCGGACTCAATGAGCAGTTCTTC. As protein: CASRPPGTSGLNEQFF.

The V and J genes are TRBV7-9 and TRBJ2-1; 10 nucleotides agree with TRBD2. The CDR3 is 18 residues long. Per the germline V gene, CDR1 is SEHNR and CDR2 is FQNEAQ (reference sequence). With V trimmed by 5 bases and J by 1 base, 11 bases remained unmatched. CDR3 sequence (DNA): TGTGCCAGCAGCCTCTCGGGACTAGCGAAGCAGTCCTACAATGAGCAGTTCTTC. It codes for CASSLSGLAKQSYNEQFF. Filled out from reference TRBV7-9 and TRBJ2-1, the complete variable domain reads DTGVSQNPRHKITKRGQNVTFRCDPISEHNRLYWYRQTLGQGPEFLTYFQNEAQLEKSRLLSDRFSAERPKGSFSTLEIQRTEQGDSAMYLCASSLSGLAKQSYNEQFFGPGTRLTVL.

J is TRBJ2-3 and V is TRBV7-8; D possibly uses TRBD1 or TRBD2 (5 bases each). Trimming removed 3 bases from V and 0 bases from J, with 10 bases in between. Looked up from germline, CDR1 is SGHVS and CDR2 is FQNEAQ. The CDR3 loop spans 15 amino acids. DNA of the CDR3: TGTGCCAGCAGCTTGAAGGGGAGTAGCACAGATACGCAGTATTTT. Encoded protein: CASSLKGSSTDTQYF.

V usage is TRBV6-2 or TRBV6-3 and J usage is TRBJ1-5; no clear D gene. The CDR3 extends over 16 amino acids. Deletions cut 2 bases from V and 0 bases from J, with 11 bases between. Germline V gene data show CDR1 as MNHEY and CDR2 as SVGEGT. The CDR3 nucleotides are TGTGCCAGCAGTTACCAGTCAGAAGCTAGCAATCAGCCCCAGCATTTT. Protein: CASSYQSEASNQPQHF.

The table lists this clonotype with a few counts. The chain uses TRBV19 and TRBJ2-1; 9 bases are a match to TRBD2. Germline values: CDR1 LNHDA, CDR2 SQIVND (reference sequence). Germline trimming cut 5 bases from V and 4 bases from J; bases unmatched to any gene: 6. The CDR3 is made up of 15 amino acids. The CDR3 loop reads CASSFLSGGYNEQFF. The CDR3 DNA follows: TGTGCCAGTAGTTTTCTTAGCGGGGGTTACAATGAGCAGTTCTTC.

The chain has TRBV28 and TRBJ2-1; tentative D call: TRBD1 (6 bases). Per the germline V gene, CDR1 is MDHEN and CDR2 is SYDVKM. V gave up 2 bases and J gave up 5 bases, with 16 bases separating them. The CDR3 contains 16 residues. CDR3 nucleotide sequence: TGTGCCAGCAGTTTACTGGACCAGGGGTTCCACAATGAGCAGTTCTTC. The encoded protein is CASSLLDQGFHNEQFF.

This clonotype was observed a handful of times. The chain couples TRBV2 to TRBJ2-1; possibly TRBD1 for D (5 bases). CDR3 length: 15 residues. Trimming left V 4 bases short and J 6 bases short, with 16 bases between. In germline, CDR1 is SNHLY, CDR2 FYNNEI. CDR3 protein: CASSAQGVSGNEQFF. CDR3 nucleotide sequence: TGTGCCAGCAGTGCTCAGGGCGTCTCGGGCAATGAGCAGTTCTTC.

The sample holds a few counts of this clonotype. It is likely a read error, because the conserved phenylalanine at the end of the CDR3 is missing. The chain is built from TRBV19 and TRBJ2-3, with D possibly being TRBD1 (6 bases). Germline V gives CDR1 LNHDA, CDR2 SQIVND (reference sequence). The CDR3 covers 14 residues. Deletions cut 9 bases from V and 6 bases from J, with 19 bases between. The CDR3 here is CASGRDTNTDTQYL. In DNA, the CDR3 is TGTGCCAGCGGACGGGACACGAACACGGATACGCAGTATCTT.

The chain recombines TRBV29-1 with TRBJ2-7; the match to TRBD2 covers 10 bases. V lost 5 bases and J lost 3; bases outside the gene matches: 4. The CDR3 covers 13 residues. CDR1 and CDR2 from the germline V gene are SQVTM and ANQGSEA. CDR3 loop: CSVSGTSVYEQYF. Here the CDR3 DNA reads TGCAGCGTTAGTGGGACTAGCGTCTACGAGCAGTACTTC.

There are many counts of this clonotype. V is TRBV28 and J is TRBJ1-2, with a weak D call TRBD1 (5 bases). V lost 6 bases, J lost 8 bases, and 7 bases lay in between. Germline V gene lookup returns CDR1 MDHEN and CDR2 SYDVKM. The CDR3 is 10 residues long. DNA for the CDR3: TGTGCCAGCAGAGGGGAAGGCTACACCTTC. Amino acids: CASRGEGYTF.